The source of this TCR beta chain is a study of OX40 agonist ivuxolimab in advanced cancers. Study details: Patients in the trial were receiving intravenous ivuxolimab every 2 weeks, at doses of 0.01 to 10 mg/kg. Under the entry rules, prior anti-PD-1, anti-PD-L1 or anti-CTLA-4 therapy was allowed, and approximately 36% had some. Study-wide results and caveats: Part of the nonresponder group also had normalized T-cell clonal expansion that was low. Patients who responded partially at 0.1-3.0 mg/kg showed clonal expansion ranking among the lowest.

This clone was picked up one time. The antigen is undetermined. In germline, CDR1 is SGHNT, CDR2 YYREEE (reference sequence). Trimming left V 3 bases short and J 4 bases short, with 8 bases between. The CDR3 extends over 13 amino acids. Method: immunoSEQ multiplex PCR; TCRdb's copy keeps in-frame clones and lacks some. This sample has approximately 28,000 clones, with about nine tenths found just once. The TCR was taken from an adult with an advanced solid tumor such as melanoma, head and neck, liver or kidney cancer. The sample here was CD4+ or CD8+ T cells sorted from blood, taken in a trial of the OX40 agonist ivuxolimab. The chain combines TRBV5-4 with TRBJ2-1; possibly TRBD1 for D (5 bases). CDR3 coding DNA: TGTGCCAGCAGCTCGGCAGGGTACAATGAGCAGTTCTTC. It translates to CASSSAGYNEQFF.